The 22 T cell receptor beta chains below were found in one sample sequenced in a study of spatial heterogeneity in lung cancer. TCRdb analysed the 5' RACE reads with MiXCR anew, one entry per CDR3 protein. Of 10,000 to 14,000 distinct CDR3 sequences listed, about 9.5% are singletons. Time point noted: blood at routine non-recurrence follow-up after resection. The material was PBMCs, obtained at follow-up. The source of these receptors is a female donor with early-stage non-small cell lung cancer.

This clonotype was counted only a few times. Given a much more abundant clone one base away, this may be a read error. The chain employs TRBV28 and TRBJ2-2, with D possibly TRBD2 on 6 matching bases. The CDR3 contains 14 residues. The germline V gene has CDR1 MDHEN and CDR2 SYDVKM. CDR3 protein: CVSSGPRLTGELFF. The CDR3 bases are TGTGTCAGCAGCGGGCCCCGACTGACCGGGGAGCTGTTTTTT.

In this sample, this clonotype turned up many times. J is TRBJ2-2 and V is TRBV29-1; 8 nucleotides match TRBD1. Germline CDR1 and CDR2: SQVTM and ANQGSEA. The CDR3 contains 16 residues. The V and J ends lost 4 bases and 0 bases, in that order; junction bases with no gene match: 7. CDR3 amino acids: CSVGRGTGSNTGELFF. CDR3 bases: TGCAGCGTTGGGAGGGGGACAGGCTCGAACACCGGGGAGCTGTTTTTT.

By sample share, this clonotype is medium-sized (0.01 to 0.1%). The chain links TRBV9 to TRBJ2-7, with D unresolved. Trimming took off 3 bases at V and 3 bases at J, with 10 bases between the two ends. The CDR3 contains 13 residues. Germline V gene sequence: CDR1 SGDLS, CDR2 YYNGEE. CDR3 in amino acids: CASSAPDRYEQYF. Written as DNA, the CDR3 is TGTGCCAGCAGCGCCCCAGACCGCTACGAGCAGTACTTC.

In this sample, this clonotype turned up many times. The CDR3 sequence: CASSINLGSLPEQYF. In DNA, the CDR3 is TGTGCCAGTAGTATCAACCTGGGTAGTCTTCCCGAGCAGTACTTC. The genes are TRBV19 and TRBJ2-7, with D unresolved. CDR1 and CDR2 (germline): LNHDA, SQIVND (reference sequence). The CDR3 runs to 15 residues. Trimming shortened V by 3 bases and J by 6 bases, and 18 bases separated the two germline ends.

At least ten counts were recorded for this clonotype. This chain uses TRBV29-1 with TRBJ2-7; D is uncertain. This CDR3 has 15 residues. The V and J ends lost 0 bases and 1 base respectively, with 13 bases between them. Germline lookup yields CDR1 SQVTM and CDR2 ANQGSEA. For the CDR3, the DNA is TGCAGCGTTGAAGATAAGGGCAGGTCATCCTACGAGCAGTACTTC. Its translation is CSVEDKGRSSYEQYF.

In DNA form, the CDR3 reads TGTGCCAGCAGCCAAGAGGGGATAGATACGCAGTATTTT. Amino acid sequence: CASSQEGIDTQYF. The gene calls are TRBV3-1 and TRBJ2-3; D remains unclear. V lost 0 bases, J lost 5 bases, and 6 bases lay in between. CDR1 LGHDT and CDR2 YNNKEL come from the germline V gene (reference sequence). CDR3 size: 13 residues.

This clonotype was detected ten times or more. J is TRBJ2-7 and V is TRBV20-1, with TRBD1 matching 8 bases. This CDR3 is built from 14 residues. V was clipped by 6 bases and J by 3 bases; unmatched bases: 10. The germline CDR1 and CDR2 sequences are DFQATT and SNEGSKA (reference sequence). CDR3 in amino acids: CSAPGQGRGYEQYV. The CDR3 nucleotides read TGCAGTGCACCCGGACAGGGTAGGGGCTACGAGCAGTACGTC.

This clonotype showed up many times. J is TRBJ1-1 and V is TRBV6-5; no firm D call. Trimming cost V 2 bases and J 0 bases, with 7 bases left between them. Germline-derived CDR1 and CDR2 are MNHEY and SVGAGI. CDR3 length: 14 residues. CDR3 in amino acids: CASSYTTVNTEAFF. The DNA for the CDR3 is TGTGCCAGCAGTTACACAACAGTGAACACTGAAGCTTTCTTT.

This clonotype was observed at least ten times. The V call is TRBV20-1, the J call TRBJ2-1; 7 bases agree with TRBD2. This CDR3 spans 15 amino acids. Germline CDR1 reads DFQATT; CDR2 reads SNEGSKA (reference sequence). Unmatched junction bases numbered 3, after V lost 0 bases and J lost 1 base. The CDR3 DNA is TGCAGTGCTAGAGAAAGGCGGGGGTCCTACAATGAGCAGTTCTTC. Its protein product is CSARERRGSYNEQFF.

This clonotype was seen at least ten times. This chain connects TRBV7-2 to TRBJ2-4; D perhaps matches TRBD2 (5 bases). The CDR3 has 14 amino acids. Deletions cut 1 base from V and 7 bases from J, with 11 bases between. Germline CDR1 reads SGHTA; CDR2 reads FQGNSA. The CDR3 is CASSLDIRENIQYF. The CDR3 coding sequence is TGTGCCAGCAGCTTAGATATTAGGGAGAACATTCAGTACTTC.

The sample holds many counts of this clonotype. This chain uses TRBV5-1 with TRBJ2-1; a weak D match, TRBD1 (5 bases). The CDR3 loop spans 13 amino acids. V was clipped by 0 bases and J by 6 bases, with 7 bases between them. Germline V gene data show CDR1 as SGHRS and CDR2 as YFSETQ. The CDR3 bases are TGCGCCAGCAGCTTGGGCAGGGTCAATGAGCAGTTCTTC. This translates into CASSLGRVNEQFF.

Relative to its sample, this clonotype is large. V and J are TRBV20-1 and TRBJ1-6; TRBD1 might be the D (6 bases). This CDR3 comprises 15 residues. The germline V and J ends were trimmed by 6 bases and 6 bases, with 18 bases remaining between them. The germline gives CDR1 DFQATT, CDR2 SNEGSKA (reference sequence). For the CDR3, the DNA is TGCAGTGCGCTGGACAGTCCCAGTAGTAATTCACCCCTCCACTTT. Translated, it gives CSALDSPSSNSPLHF.

This clonotype was seen only a few times. The rearrangement links TRBV14 to TRBJ2-1; 8 positions match TRBD2. This CDR3 has 17 residues. The J segment lost 2 bases and the V segment lost 4 bases, leaving 10 bases of the junction unmatched. The V gene's germline CDR1 is SGHDN and CDR2 FVKESK. DNA of the CDR3: TGTGCCAGCAGCCCCCTCGGACTAGCACCTACCTACAATGAGCAGTTCTTC. Translating gives CASSPLGLAPTYNEQFF.

In its sample, this clonotype was seen many times. V and J are TRBV9 and TRBJ1-1; D might be TRBD1 (5 bases). Trimming stripped 3 bases from V and 6 bases from J, with 15 bases between. Germline CDR1 reads SGDLS; CDR2 reads YYNGEE. This CDR3 is built from 14 residues. The CDR3: CASSGEGRDAEAFF. CDR3 in DNA: TGTGCCAGCAGCGGCGAGGGACGGGACGCTGAAGCTTTCTTT.

This clonotype was found many times. V is TRBV10-3 and J is TRBJ2-2; 12 bases line up with TRBD2. V dropped 5 bases and J dropped 7; count of bases not matched to a gene: 5. The CDR3 is 15 amino acids. The V gene's germline CDR1 is ENHRY and CDR2 SYGVKD. In nucleotides, the CDR3 is TGTGCCATCAGTACTAGCGGGGGGCACGGCGGGGAGCTGTTTTTT. The encoded protein is CAISTSGGHGGELFF.

About this clonotype: It may be a read error: a sequence one base away is much more abundant. The chain joins TRBV10-2 to TRBJ2-7; possible D gene TRBD1, 6 bases. This CDR3 is 13 amino acids long. Germline assignment: CDR1 WSHSY and CDR2 SAAADI. CDR3 nucleotides: TGCGCCAGCACCGGGACAACCTCCTACAAGCAGTACTTC. This codes for CASTGTTSYKQYF.

This clonotype was detected ten times or more. The CDR3: CSVEQGGHEQYF. Written as DNA, the CDR3 is TGCAGCGTTGAACAGGGGGGCCACGAGCAGTACTTC. The gene calls are TRBV29-1 and TRBJ2-7, with a weak D call TRBD1 (7 bases). V was trimmed by 2 bases and J by 5 bases, leaving 10 bases between them. This CDR3 has 12 amino acids. Germline loops: CDR1 SQVTM, CDR2 ANQGSEA.

This clonotype was observed at least ten times. This chain joins TRBV7-2 and TRBJ2-4; D perhaps matches TRBD1 (5 bases). Germline V gene data show CDR1 as SGHTA and CDR2 as FQGNSA. Trimming left V 5 bases short and J 0 bases short, with 11 bases between. CDR3 length: 15 residues. In DNA, the CDR3 is TGTGCCAGCAGCCGCAGGGCCTTAGCCAAAAACATTCAGTACTTC. It codes for CASSRRALAKNIQYF.

This clonotype was detected many times. The chain employs TRBV6-2 or TRBV6-3 and TRBJ2-2; no definite D call. This CDR3 contains 11 residues. The V and J ends lost 7 bases and 7 bases respectively, with 7 bases between them. The V gene's germline CDR1 is MNHEY and CDR2 SVGEGT. CDR3 bases: TGTGCCAGCAACTCGGGCGGGGAGCTGTTTTTT. Its translation is CASNSGGELFF.

This clonotype appeared many times. The V call is TRBV20-1, the J call TRBJ1-4; possibly TRBD1 for D (6 bases). The V end was cut by 1 base, the J end by 5 bases, with 20 bases between. The CDR3 runs 17 residues. Germline CDR1 reads DFQATT; CDR2 reads SNEGSKA (reference sequence). The CDR3 sequence: CSARVGWGLGANEKLFF. CDR3 nucleotide sequence: TGCAGTGCTAGAGTAGGATGGGGGCTCGGGGCGAATGAAAAACTGTTTTTT.

This clonotype occurred many times. The rearrangement uses TRBV20-1 and TRBJ1-1; D unclear. Germline V gene lookup returns CDR1 DFQATT and CDR2 SNEGSKA (reference sequence). V lost 4 bases to trimming and J lost 6 bases, with 15 bases between them. CDR3 size: 13 residues. CDR3 DNA: TGCAGTGCTATAGGTCCCGAGGGCGCTGAAGCTTTCTTT. Protein: CSAIGPEGAEAFF.

This clonotype has at least ten counts. The chain carries TRBV4-2 and TRBJ2-1; 7 nucleotides align to TRBD2. Losses at the gene ends were 6 bases for V and 10 bases for J; bases not matched to a gene: 12. Germline V gene data show CDR1 as LGHNA and CDR2 as YNFKEQ. The CDR3 extends over 14 amino acids. The CDR3 sequence is CASRIGLVGEEQFF. The CDR3 DNA is TGTGCCAGCAGGATTGGACTAGTAGGTGAGGAGCAGTTCTTC.